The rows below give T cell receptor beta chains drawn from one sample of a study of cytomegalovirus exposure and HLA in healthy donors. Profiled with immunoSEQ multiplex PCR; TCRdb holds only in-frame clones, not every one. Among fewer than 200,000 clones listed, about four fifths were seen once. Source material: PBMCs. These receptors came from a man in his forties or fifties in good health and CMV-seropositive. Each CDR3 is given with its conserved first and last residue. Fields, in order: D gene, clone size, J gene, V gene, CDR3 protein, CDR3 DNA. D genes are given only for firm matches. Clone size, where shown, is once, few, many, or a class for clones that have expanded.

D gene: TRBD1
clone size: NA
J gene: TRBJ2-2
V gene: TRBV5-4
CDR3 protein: CASSQGDRFNTGELFF
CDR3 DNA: TGTGCCAGCAGCCAAGGGGACAGATTTAACACCGGGGAGCTGTTTTTT

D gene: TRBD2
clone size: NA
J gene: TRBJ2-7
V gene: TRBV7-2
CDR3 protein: CASSLSGSVGEQYF
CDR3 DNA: TGTGCCAGCAGCTTAAGCGGGAGTGTAGGCGAGCAGTACTTC

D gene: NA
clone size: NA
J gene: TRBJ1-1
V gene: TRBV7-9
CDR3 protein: CASSPRRVHTEAFF
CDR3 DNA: TGTGCCAGCAGCCCCCGCAGGGTTCACACTGAAGCTTTCTTT

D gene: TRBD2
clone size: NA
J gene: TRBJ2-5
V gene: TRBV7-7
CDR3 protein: CASSLSTGGIETQYF
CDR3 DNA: TGTGCCAGCAGCTTATCGACGGGGGGTATCGAGACCCAGTACTTC

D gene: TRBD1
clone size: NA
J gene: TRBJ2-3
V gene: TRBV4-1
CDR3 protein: CASSRSGTDTDTQYF
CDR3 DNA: TGCGCCAGCAGCCGATCCGGGACAGACACAGATACGCAGTATTTT

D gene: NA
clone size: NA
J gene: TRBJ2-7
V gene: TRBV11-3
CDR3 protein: CASSFRHRLPSYEQYF
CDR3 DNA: TGTGCCAGCAGCTTTCGACATCGGCTACCTTCCTACGAGCAGTACTTC

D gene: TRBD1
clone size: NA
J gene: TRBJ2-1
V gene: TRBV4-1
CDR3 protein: CASSQGGQGYNEQFF
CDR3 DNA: TGCGCCAGCAGCCAAGGGGGACAGGGGTACAATGAGCAGTTCTTC

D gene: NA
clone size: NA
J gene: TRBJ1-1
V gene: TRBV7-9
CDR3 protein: CASSLDVRNTEAFF
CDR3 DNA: TGTGCCAGCAGCTTAGATGTTAGGAACACTGAAGCTTTCTTT

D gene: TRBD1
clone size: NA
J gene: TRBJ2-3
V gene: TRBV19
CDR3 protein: CASSGTGARTQYF
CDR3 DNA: TGTGCCAGTTCCGGGACAGGAGCCCGGACGCAGTATTTT

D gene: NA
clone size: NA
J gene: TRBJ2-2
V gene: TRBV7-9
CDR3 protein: CSSSSSGELFF
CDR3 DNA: TGTTCCAGCAGCTCCTCCGGGGAGCTGTTTTTT

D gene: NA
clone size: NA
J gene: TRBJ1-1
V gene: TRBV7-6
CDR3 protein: CASSSRGFPEAFF
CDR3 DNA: TGTGCCAGCAGCTCAAGGGGGTTTCCTGAAGCTTTCTTT

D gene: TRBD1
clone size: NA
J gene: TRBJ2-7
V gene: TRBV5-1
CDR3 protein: CASSSLSGQGVYEQYF
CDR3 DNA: TGCGCCAGCAGCTCATTATCGGGACAGGGGGTATACGAGCAGTACTTC

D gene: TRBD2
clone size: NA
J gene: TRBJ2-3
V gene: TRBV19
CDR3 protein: CASSNILAAATDTQYF
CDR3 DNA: TGTGCCAGTAGCAACATCCTAGCGGCGGCCACAGATACGCAGTATTTT

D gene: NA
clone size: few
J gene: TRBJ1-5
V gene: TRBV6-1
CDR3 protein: CASSESPGNNQPQHF
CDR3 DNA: TGTGCCAGCAGTGAATCCCCGGGGAACAATCAGCCCCAGCATTTT

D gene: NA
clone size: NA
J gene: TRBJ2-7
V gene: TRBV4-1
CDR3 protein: CASSQERFRADEQYF
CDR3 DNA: TGCGCCAGCAGCCAAGAAAGATTCAGGGCCGACGAGCAGTACTTC

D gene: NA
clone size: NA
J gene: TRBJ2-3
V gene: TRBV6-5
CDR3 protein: CASILRRGHTQYF
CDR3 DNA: TGTGCCAGCATCCTAAGACGCGGGCATACGCAGTATTTT

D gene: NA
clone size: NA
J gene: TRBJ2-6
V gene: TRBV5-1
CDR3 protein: CASSPINSGANVLTF
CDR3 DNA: TGCGCCAGCAGCCCTATCAACTCTGGGGCCAACGTCCTGACTTTC

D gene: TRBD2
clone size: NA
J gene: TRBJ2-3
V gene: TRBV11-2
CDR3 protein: CASSLDGLAGSSHSTDTQYF
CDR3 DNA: TGTGCCAGCAGCTTAGACGGACTAGCGGGCTCCTCTCATAGCACAGATACGCAGTATTTT

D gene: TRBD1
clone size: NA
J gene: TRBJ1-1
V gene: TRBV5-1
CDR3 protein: CASSQLQGLDTEAFF
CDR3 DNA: TGCGCCAGCAGCCAACTACAGGGGCTGGACACTGAAGCTTTCTTT

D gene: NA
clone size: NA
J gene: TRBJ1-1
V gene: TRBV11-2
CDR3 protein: CASSLSGAEAFF
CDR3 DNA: TGTGCCAGCAGCTTATCAGGGGCTGAAGCTTTCTTT

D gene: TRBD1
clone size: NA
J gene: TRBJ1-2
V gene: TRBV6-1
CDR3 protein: CASSGQGGYGYTF
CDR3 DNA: TGTGCCAGCAGTGGACAGGGTGGCTATGGCTACACCTTC

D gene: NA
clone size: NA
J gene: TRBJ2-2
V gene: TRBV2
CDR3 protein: CASSVRDITGELFF
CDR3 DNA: TGTGCCAGCAGTGTCCGGGACATCACCGGGGAGCTGTTTTTT

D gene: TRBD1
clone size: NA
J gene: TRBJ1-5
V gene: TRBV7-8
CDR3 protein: CASSLTGGFSNQPQHF
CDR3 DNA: TGTGCCAGCAGCTTGACAGGGGGCTTTAGCAATCAGCCCCAGCATTTT

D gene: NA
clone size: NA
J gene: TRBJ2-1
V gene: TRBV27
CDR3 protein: CASIRLPGLYNEQFF
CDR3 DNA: TGTGCCAGCATCCGCCTGCCAGGTCTCTACAATGAGCAGTTCTTC

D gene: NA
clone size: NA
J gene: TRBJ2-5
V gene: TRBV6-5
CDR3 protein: CASTEGGRTQETQYF
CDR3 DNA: TGTGCCAGCACCGAGGGGGGGCGTACCCAAGAGACCCAGTACTTC

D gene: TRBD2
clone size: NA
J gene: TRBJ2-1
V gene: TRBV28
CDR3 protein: CASSRSGRPYNEQFF
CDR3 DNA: TGTGCCAGCAGCCGTAGCGGGAGGCCCTACAATGAGCAGTTCTTC

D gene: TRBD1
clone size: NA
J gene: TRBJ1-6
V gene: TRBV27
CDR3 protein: CASRAGGSPLHF
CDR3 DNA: TGTGCCAGCAGAGCAGGGGGTTCACCCCTCCACTTT